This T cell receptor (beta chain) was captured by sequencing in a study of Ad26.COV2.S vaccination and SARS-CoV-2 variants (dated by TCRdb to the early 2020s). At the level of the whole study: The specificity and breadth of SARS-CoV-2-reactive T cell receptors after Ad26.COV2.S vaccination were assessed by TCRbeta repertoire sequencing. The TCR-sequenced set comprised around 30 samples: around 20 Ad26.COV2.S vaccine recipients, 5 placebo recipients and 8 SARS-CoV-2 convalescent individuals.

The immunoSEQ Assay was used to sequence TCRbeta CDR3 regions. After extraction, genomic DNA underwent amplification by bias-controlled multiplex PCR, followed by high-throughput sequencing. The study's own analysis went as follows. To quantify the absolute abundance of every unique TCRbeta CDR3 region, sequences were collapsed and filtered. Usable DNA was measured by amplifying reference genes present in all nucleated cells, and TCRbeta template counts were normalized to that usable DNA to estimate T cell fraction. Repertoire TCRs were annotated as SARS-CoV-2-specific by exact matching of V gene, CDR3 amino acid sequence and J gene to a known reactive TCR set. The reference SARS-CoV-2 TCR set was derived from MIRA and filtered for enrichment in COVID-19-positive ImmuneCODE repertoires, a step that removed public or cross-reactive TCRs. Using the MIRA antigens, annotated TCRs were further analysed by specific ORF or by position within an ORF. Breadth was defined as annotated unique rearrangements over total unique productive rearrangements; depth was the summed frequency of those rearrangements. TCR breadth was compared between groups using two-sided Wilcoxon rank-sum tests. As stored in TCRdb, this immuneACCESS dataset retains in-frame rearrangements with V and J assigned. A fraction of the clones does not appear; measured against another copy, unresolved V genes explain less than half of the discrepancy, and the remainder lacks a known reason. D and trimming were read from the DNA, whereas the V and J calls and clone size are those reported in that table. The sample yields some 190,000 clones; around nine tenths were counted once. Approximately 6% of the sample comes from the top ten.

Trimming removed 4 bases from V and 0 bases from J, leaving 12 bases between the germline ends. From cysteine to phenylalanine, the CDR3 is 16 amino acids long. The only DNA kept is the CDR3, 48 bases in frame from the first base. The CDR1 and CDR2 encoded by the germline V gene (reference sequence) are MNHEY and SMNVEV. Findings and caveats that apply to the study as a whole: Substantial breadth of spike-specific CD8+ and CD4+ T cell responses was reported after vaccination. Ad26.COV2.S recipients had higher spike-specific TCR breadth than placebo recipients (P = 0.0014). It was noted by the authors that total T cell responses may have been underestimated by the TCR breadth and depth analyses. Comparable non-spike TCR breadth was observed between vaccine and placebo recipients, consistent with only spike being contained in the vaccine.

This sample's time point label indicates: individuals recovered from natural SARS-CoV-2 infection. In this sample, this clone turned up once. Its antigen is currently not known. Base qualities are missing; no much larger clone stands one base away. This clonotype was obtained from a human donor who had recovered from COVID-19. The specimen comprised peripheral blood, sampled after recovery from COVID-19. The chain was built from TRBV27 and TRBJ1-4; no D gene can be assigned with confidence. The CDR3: CASSSSRGATNEKLFF. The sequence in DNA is TGTGCCAGCAGTTCCTCGCGGGGAGCAACTAATGAAAAACTGTTTTTT. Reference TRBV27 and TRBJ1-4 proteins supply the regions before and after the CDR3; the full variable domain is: EAQVTQNPRYLITVTGKKLTVTCSQNMNHEYMSWYRQDPGLGLRQIYYSMNVEVTDKGDVPEGYKVSRKEKRNFPLILESPSPNQTSLYFCASSSSRGATNEKLFFGSGTQLSVL.